Given below is one TCR beta chain in context. Its matching antigen is unknown. These data come from a study of neurological immune-mediated disorders. General study findings and limits: None of the CDR3 amino acid sequences found in expanded clones was shared across subjects. This suggests that the TCR-beta repertoires were private in all groups.

Time point denoted: longitudinal time-point 1 (baseline). The CDR3 is made up of 14 amino acids. CDR1 MGHRA and CDR2 YSYEKL come from the germline V gene. V was shortened by 0 bases and J by 10 bases, with 13 bases between the two germline ends. TCRdb used MiXCR to reprocess the 5' RACE reads, holding one entry per CDR3 protein. Of about 49,000 distinct CDR3 sequences listed, 10% are singletons. The sequence derives from a woman in her 40s in good health. Sequencing input: PBMCs. The chain is built from TRBV4-1 and TRBJ2-1, with a weak D call TRBD2 (6 bases). Here the CDR3 reads CASSQEGGAGEQFF. The CDR3 DNA is TGCGCCAGCAGCCAAGAAGGAGGGGCCGGGGAGCAGTTCTTC.